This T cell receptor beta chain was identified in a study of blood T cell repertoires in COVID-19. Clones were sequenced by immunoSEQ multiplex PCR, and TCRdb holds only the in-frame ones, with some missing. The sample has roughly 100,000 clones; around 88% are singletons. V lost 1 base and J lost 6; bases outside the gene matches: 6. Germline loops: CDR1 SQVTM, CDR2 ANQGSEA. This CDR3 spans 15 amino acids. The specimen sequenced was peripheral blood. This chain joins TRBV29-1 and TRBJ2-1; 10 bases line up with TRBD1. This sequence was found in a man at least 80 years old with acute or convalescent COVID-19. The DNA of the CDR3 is TGCAGCGTTGAAGGAGCGGACAGGGGGTTCAATGAGCAGTTCTTC. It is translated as CSVEGADRGFNEQFF.